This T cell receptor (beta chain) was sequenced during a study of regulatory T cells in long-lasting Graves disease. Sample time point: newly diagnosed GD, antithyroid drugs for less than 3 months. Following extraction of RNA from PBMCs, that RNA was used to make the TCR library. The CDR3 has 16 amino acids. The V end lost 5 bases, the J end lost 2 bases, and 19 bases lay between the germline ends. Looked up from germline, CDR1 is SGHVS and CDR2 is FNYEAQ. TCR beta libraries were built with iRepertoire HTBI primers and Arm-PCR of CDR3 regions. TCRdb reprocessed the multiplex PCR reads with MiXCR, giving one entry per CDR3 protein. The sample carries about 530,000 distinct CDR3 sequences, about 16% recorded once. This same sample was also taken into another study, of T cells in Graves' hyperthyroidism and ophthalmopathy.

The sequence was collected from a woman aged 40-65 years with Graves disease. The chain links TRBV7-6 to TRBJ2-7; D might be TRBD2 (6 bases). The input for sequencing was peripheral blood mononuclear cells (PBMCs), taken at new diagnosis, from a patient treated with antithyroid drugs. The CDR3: CASSAMESGVPYEQYF. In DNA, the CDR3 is TGTGCCAGCAGCGCCATGGAGTCGGGGGTTCCCTACGAGCAGTACTTC. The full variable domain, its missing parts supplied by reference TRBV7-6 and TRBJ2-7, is GAGVSQSPRYKVTKRGQDVALRCDPISGHVSLYWYRQALGQGPEFLTYFNYEAQQDKSGLPNDRFSAERPEGSISTLTIQRTEQRDSAMYRCASSAMESGVPYEQYFGPGTRLTVT.